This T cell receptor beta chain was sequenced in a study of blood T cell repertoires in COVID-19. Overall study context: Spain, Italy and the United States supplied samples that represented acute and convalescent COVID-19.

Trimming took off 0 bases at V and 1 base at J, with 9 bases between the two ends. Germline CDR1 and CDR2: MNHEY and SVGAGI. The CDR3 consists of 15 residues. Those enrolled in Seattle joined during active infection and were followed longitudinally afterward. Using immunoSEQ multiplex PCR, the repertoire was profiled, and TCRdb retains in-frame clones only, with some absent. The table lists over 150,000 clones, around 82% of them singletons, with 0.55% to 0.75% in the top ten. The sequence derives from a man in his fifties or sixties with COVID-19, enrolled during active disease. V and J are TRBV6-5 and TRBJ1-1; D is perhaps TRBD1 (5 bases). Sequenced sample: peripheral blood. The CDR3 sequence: CASSYSGQGNTEAFF. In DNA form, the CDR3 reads TGTGCCAGCAGTTACTCGGGGCAGGGGAACACTGAAGCTTTCTTT.